A single sample is the source of the 2 T cell receptor beta chains below, sequenced in a study of blood T cell repertoires in COVID-19. The protocol was immunoSEQ multiplex PCR, while the TCRdb copy is restricted to in-frame clones and leaves out a portion. The sample gives over 200,000 clones, roughly 88% of which show up once; about 2.2% is in the top ten. Input material: peripheral blood. These receptors all come from a man aged 30-40 years who had recovered from COVID-19.

The chain uses TRBV5-4 and TRBJ2-1, with 10 bases aligning to TRBD1. This CDR3 spans 15 amino acids. The germline V gene encodes CDR1 SGHNT and CDR2 YYREEE (reference sequence). The V segment lost 1 base and the J segment 6 bases; nucleotides outside the gene matches: 4. CDR3 protein: CASSLIWTGGNEQFF. CDR3 DNA sequence: TGTGCCAGCAGCTTGATTTGGACAGGGGGCAATGAGCAGTTCTTC.

The chain carries TRBV13 and TRBJ2-5; TRBD2 matches at 9 bases. From germline, CDR1 is PRHDT and CDR2 FYEKMQ (reference sequence). V was clipped by 1 base and J by 1 base; unmatched bases: 10. This CDR3 comprises 18 residues. CDR3 amino acids: CASSLASTTSGSQETQYF. In nucleotides, the CDR3 is TGTGCCAGCAGCTTAGCATCGACGACTAGCGGTAGCCAAGAGACCCAGTACTTC.